This T cell receptor beta chain appears in the sequencing data of a study of cytomegalovirus exposure and HLA in healthy donors. Whole-study context: One earlier analysis, a look at 200 million or so T cells, found some 120 million unique TCR beta sequences. Study-wide results and caveats: TCR beta sequences reportedly predicted the HLA-A and HLA-B alleles of most subjects accurately. Exclusion as indistinguishable affected some V segments, including TRBV6-2 and TRBV6-3. Later analysis identified a missense DCLRE1C variant that was linked to TCR beta V- and J-gene trimming.

Points on this clone: What it recognizes is unknown.

Amplification used 60 Vbeta primers and 13 Jbeta primers. Clones were sequenced by immunoSEQ multiplex PCR, and TCRdb holds only the in-frame ones, with some missing. The profile shows 150,000 or so clones, roughly 79% of them singletons. CDR1 and CDR2 (germline): MDHEN, SYDVKM. This CDR3 is built from 14 residues. V lost 6 bases, J lost 3 bases, and 14 bases lay in between. This chain joins TRBV28 and TRBJ1-1, with D possibly TRBD1 on 5 matching bases. Sequenced sample: PBMCs. This clonotype originated in a man aged 40-49 years in good health and CMV-seropositive. CDR3 sequence: CASSPTETYTEAFF. CDR3 DNA sequence: TGTGCCAGCAGCCCGACAGAAACCTACACTGAAGCTTTCTTT.